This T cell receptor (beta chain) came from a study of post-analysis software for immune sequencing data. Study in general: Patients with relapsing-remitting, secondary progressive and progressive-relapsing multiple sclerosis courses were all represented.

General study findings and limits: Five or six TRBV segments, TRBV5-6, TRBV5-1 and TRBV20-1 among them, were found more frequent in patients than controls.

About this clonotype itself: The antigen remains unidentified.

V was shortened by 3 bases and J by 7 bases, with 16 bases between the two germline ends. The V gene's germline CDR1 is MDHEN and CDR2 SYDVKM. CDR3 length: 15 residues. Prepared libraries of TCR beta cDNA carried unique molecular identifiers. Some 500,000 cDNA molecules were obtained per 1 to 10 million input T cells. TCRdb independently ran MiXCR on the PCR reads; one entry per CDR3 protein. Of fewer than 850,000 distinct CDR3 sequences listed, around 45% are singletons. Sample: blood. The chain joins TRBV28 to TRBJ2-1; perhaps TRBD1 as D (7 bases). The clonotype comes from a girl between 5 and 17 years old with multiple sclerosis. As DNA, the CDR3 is TGTGCCAGCAGTTTGGCAGGGGGGACGATGAATGAGCAGTTCTTC. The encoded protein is CASSLAGGTMNEQFF.